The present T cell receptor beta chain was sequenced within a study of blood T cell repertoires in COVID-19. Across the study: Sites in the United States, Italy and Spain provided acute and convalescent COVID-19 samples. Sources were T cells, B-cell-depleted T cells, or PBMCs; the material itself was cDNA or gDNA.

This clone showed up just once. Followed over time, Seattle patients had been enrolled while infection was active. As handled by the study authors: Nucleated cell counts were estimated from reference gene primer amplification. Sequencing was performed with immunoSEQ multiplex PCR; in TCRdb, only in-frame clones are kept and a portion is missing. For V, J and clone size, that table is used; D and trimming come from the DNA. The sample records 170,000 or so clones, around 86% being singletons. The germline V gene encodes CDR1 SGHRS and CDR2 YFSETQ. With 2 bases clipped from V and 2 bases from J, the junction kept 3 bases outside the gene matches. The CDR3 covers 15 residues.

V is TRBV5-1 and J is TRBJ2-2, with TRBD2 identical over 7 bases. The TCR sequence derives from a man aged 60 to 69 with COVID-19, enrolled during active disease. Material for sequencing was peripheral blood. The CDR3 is CASSFGGSNTGELFF. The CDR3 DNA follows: TGCGCCAGCAGCTTCGGCGGGAGTAACACCGGGGAGCTGTTTTTT.